This passage covers 19 T cell receptor beta chains from one sample sequenced in a study of identical twins. TCRdb processed the 5' RACE reads anew with MiXCR; each CDR3 protein has one entry. In the table there are about 340,000 distinct CDR3 sequences, over 9% of which are singletons. The same sample was also studied in work on yellow fever vaccine responses in identical twins.

The source material was CD8+ T cells sorted from blood. Every receptor here comes from a woman aged 18 to 35 in good health.

In this sample, this clonotype turned up a few times. The chain has TRBV10-3 and TRBJ2-2; the D is unclear. This CDR3 region has 14 residues. V was shortened by 0 bases and J by 4 bases, with 6 bases between the two germline ends. Germline CDR1 ENHRY, CDR2 SYGVKD. The CDR3 sequence is CAISESWGTGELFF. DNA for the CDR3: TGTGCCATCAGTGAGTCCTGGGGCACCGGGGAGCTGTTTTTT.

This clonotype was found many times. Here the CDR3 reads CASSGGVTDTQYF. CDR3 DNA: TGCGCCAGCAGTGGCGGGGTCACAGATACGCAGTATTTT. The rearrangement links TRBV10-2 to TRBJ2-3; perhaps TRBD2 as D (6 bases). Germline lookup yields CDR1 WSHSY and CDR2 SAAADI. With 4 bases removed from V and 2 bases from J, the gap between germline ends came to 7 bases. This CDR3 has 13 residues.

On this clonotype itself: One end of the junction does not line up with germline, which may come from a read error. The chain employs TRBV20-1 and TRBJ2-1; D perhaps matches TRBD1 (5 bases). The CDR3 has 16 amino acids. Germline V gives CDR1 DFQATT, CDR2 SNEGSKA (reference sequence). The CDR3 is CCAQGARSARNNEQFF. CDR3 DNA: TGCTGTGCCCAAGGGGCGCGTTCAGCAAGGAACAATGAGCAGTTCTTC.

The chain uses TRBV28 and TRBJ1-1; D unclear. The CDR3 length is 13 residues. The V end lost 3 bases, the J end lost 4 bases, and 9 bases lay between the germline ends. Germline lookup yields CDR1 MDHEN and CDR2 SYDVKM. In DNA form, the CDR3 reads TGTGCCAGCAGTTTTAGGGTTTCCACTGAAGCTTTCTTT. Amino acids: CASSFRVSTEAFF.

This clonotype was seen more than once but under ten times. The chain has TRBV11-3 and TRBJ2-1; 7 bases are shared with TRBD2. Germline V gene lookup returns CDR1 SGHNT and CDR2 YENEEA. The V segment lost 5 bases and the J segment 4 bases; nucleotides outside the gene matches: 8. CDR3 length: 15 residues. As DNA, the CDR3 is TGTGCCAGCAGCCGCGGACTAGAGGGGTACAATGAGCAGTTCTTC. Translated, it gives CASSRGLEGYNEQFF.

This clonotype has only a few counts. This rearrangement joins TRBV6-1 to TRBJ2-7, with D unclear. This CDR3 comprises 12 residues. Trimming stripped 6 bases from V and 2 bases from J, with 8 bases between. Germline CDR1 and CDR2: MNHNS and SASEGT. The CDR3 is CASSSSTYEQYV. The CDR3 coding sequence is TGTGCCAGCAGCAGCAGCACCTACGAGCAGTACGTC.

The chain joins TRBV15 to TRBJ2-6; D is unclear. The CDR3 is 13 residues long. Trimming cost V 6 bases and J 0 bases, with 3 bases left between them. The V gene's germline CDR1 is LNHNV and CDR2 YYDKDF (reference sequence). The CDR3 sequence is CATRSSGANVLTF. The CDR3 coding sequence is TGTGCCACCAGAAGCTCTGGGGCCAACGTCCTGACTTTC.

The rearrangement uses TRBV7-9 and TRBJ2-7; the D call may be TRBD1 or TRBD2 (5 bases each). The germline gives CDR1 SEHNR, CDR2 FQNEAQ (reference sequence). CDR3 length: 15 amino acids. V was shortened by 5 bases and J by 5 bases, with 19 bases between the two germline ends. The CDR3 sequence: CASSPATGLWDEQYF. CDR3 DNA: TGTGCCAGCAGCCCCGCGACGGGGCTTTGGGACGAGCAGTACTTC.

A few counts support this clonotype. The chain uses TRBV6-1 and TRBJ2-1; 13 bases line up with TRBD2. Germline values: CDR1 MNHNS, CDR2 SASEGT. CDR3 length: 16 residues. V was pared by 5 bases and J by 4 bases, with 5 bases of the junction left unmatched. The CDR3 DNA sequence: TGTGCCAGCAGTACATCACTAGCGGGAGGGTACAATGAGCAGTTCTTC. Translated: CASSTSLAGGYNEQFF.

The V and J genes are TRBV5-6 and TRBJ2-3, with TRBD2 as a possible D gene (5 bases). The CDR3 is 12 amino acids. Trimming cost V 9 bases and J 8 bases, with 16 bases left between them. The germline V gene encodes CDR1 SGHDT and CDR2 YYEEEE. The CDR3 sequence is CAMSLGLGTQYF. CDR3 sequence (DNA): TGTGCCATGAGCCTCGGACTGGGTACGCAGTATTTT.

J is TRBJ2-2 and V is TRBV29-1; 11 bases match TRBD2. The CDR3 runs to 16 residues. Germline assignment: CDR1 SQVTM and CDR2 ANQGSEA. Losses at the gene ends were 4 bases for V and 0 bases for J; bases not matched to a gene: 4. CDR3 loop: CSVVGTSGANTGELFF. The DNA of the CDR3 is TGCAGCGTTGTAGGGACTAGCGGCGCGAACACCGGGGAGCTGTTTTTT.

This chain joins TRBV24-1 and TRBJ2-1; the D is unclear. Trimming removed 4 bases from V and 5 bases from J, with 11 bases in between. The CDR3 is 14 residues long. Germline V CDR1 and CDR2: KGHDR, SFDVKD. CDR3 amino acids: CATSEVGIHNEQFF. CDR3 DNA sequence: TGTGCCACCAGTGAGGTTGGAATCCACAATGAGCAGTTCTTC.

This clonotype was observed a handful of times. The chain employs TRBV12-3 or TRBV12-4 and TRBJ1-1, with 7 positions matching TRBD1. After removal of 7 bases from V and 4 bases from J, the junction contained 18 bases not matched to a gene. CDR3 size: 17 residues. CDR3 nucleotide sequence: TGTGCCAGCATAATACCTCGGACAGGAGGGGGTTCCACTGAAGCTTTCTTT. It translates to CASIIPRTGGGSTEAFF.

This clonotype was counted only a few times. The rearrangement links TRBV3-1 to TRBJ2-7, with 8 bases identical to TRBD1. The germline CDR1 and CDR2 sequences are LGHDT and YNNKEL (reference sequence). V lost 5 bases and J lost 2; bases outside the gene matches: 8. The CDR3 has 15 residues. CDR3 nucleotides: TGTGCCAGCAGCTCCTCCGGGACAGGAACCTACGAGCAGTACTTC. This gives the protein CASSSSGTGTYEQYF.

Turning to this clonotype: One junction end does not reproduce the germline sequence, and a read error may be involved. This chain uses TRBV3-1 with TRBJ2-2; 10 bases are a match to TRBD2. CDR3 length: 16 residues. Germline CDR1 is LGHDT and CDR2 is YNNKEL (reference sequence). DNA for the CDR3: TGTGCCAGCAGCCAAGTCCAGCGGGAGGGCACCGCGGAGCTGTTTTTT. Residues: CASSQVQREGTAELFF. Full variable domain (rest looked up from reference TRBV3-1 and TRBJ2-2): DTAVSQTPKYLVTQMGNDKSIKCEQNLGHDTMYWYKQDSKKFLKIMFSYNNKELIINETVPNRFSPKSPDKAHLNLHINSLELGDSAVYFCASSQVQREGTAELFFGEGSRLTVL.

The chain joins TRBV6-4 to TRBJ2-3; D call uncertain. Germline CDR1 MRHNA, CDR2 SNTAGT. The ends were cut back, 10 bases at V and 2 bases at J, with 1 base in the middle. The CDR3 has 9 residues. CDR3 sequence reads: CANTDTQYF. The DNA for the CDR3 is TGTGCCAACACAGATACGCAGTATTTT.

The chain links TRBV20-1 to TRBJ2-3; 9 bases fit TRBD2. The germline CDR1 and CDR2 sequences are DFQATT and SNEGSKA (reference sequence). Germline trimming cut 0 bases from V and 3 bases from J; bases unmatched to any gene: 10. The length of the CDR3 is 17 residues. DNA of the CDR3: TGCAGTGCTAGAGATTATGATCCTAGCGGGGTAACAGATACGCAGTATTTT. Protein product: CSARDYDPSGVTDTQYF.

The chain links TRBV20-1 to TRBJ2-2; D not resolved. This CDR3 has 13 amino acids. CDR1 and CDR2 from the germline V gene are DFQATT and SNEGSKA (reference sequence). Trimming shortened V by 6 bases and J by 0 bases, and 8 bases separated the two germline ends. CDR3 sequence reads: CSAENPNTGELFF. The DNA of the CDR3 is TGCAGTGCGGAGAACCCGAACACCGGGGAGCTGTTTTTT.

This clonotype was detected a few times. The chain links TRBV6-1 to TRBJ2-3; 9 bases fit TRBD1. Germline V lookup: CDR1 MNHNS, CDR2 SASEGT. The CDR3 has 16 amino acids. Trimming at V came to 7 bases and at J to 3 bases, leaving 11 bases not matched to a gene. Written as DNA, the CDR3 is TGTGCCAGCACCCCCTTTTTTGGGACAGGGACAGATACGCAGTATTTT. This codes for CASTPFFGTGTDTQYF.